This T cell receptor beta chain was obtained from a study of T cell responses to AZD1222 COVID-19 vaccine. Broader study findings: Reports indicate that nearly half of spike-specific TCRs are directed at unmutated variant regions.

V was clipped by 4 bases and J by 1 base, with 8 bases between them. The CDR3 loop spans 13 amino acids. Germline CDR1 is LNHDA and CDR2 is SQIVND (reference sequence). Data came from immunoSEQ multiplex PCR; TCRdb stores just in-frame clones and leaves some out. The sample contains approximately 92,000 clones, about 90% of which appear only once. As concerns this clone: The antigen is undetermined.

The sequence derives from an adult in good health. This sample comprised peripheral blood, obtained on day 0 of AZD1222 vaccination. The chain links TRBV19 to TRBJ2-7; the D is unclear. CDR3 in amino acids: CASSREGSYEQYF. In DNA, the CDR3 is TGTGCCAGTAGTAGAGAAGGGTCCTACGAGCAGTACTTC.